The rows below give T cell receptor beta chains drawn from one sample of a study of blood T cells in healthy people across ages. TCRdb reprocessed the 5' RACE reads via MiXCR and lists one record per CDR3 protein. The sample contains approximately 810,000 distinct CDR3 sequences, around 26% of which appear only once. The sequenced sample consisted of blood. These receptors came from a woman over 75 in good health. Both conserved end residues are part of each CDR3. A D gene is named only where the DNA matches it firmly. Size tells how often a clone was seen (once, few, many) or the class of an expanded clone, and some rows leave it out.

D: .; V: TRBV12-3/TRBV12-4; size: many; J: TRBJ2-7; DNA: TGTGCCAGCAGTTTAGCGGGGACGTTCCGGGAGCAGTACTTC; CDR3: CASSLAGTFREQYF
D: TRBD1; V: TRBV12-3/TRBV12-4; size: many; J: TRBJ1-2; DNA: TGTGCCAGCAGTGTGGCCGGGACAGGGAATAACTATGGCTACACCTTC; CDR3: CASSVAGTGNNYGYTF
D: .; V: TRBV20-1; size: .; J: TRBJ1-1; DNA: TGCAGTGCTAGAGCTGACAGCCAGGGTAACACTGAAGCTTTCTTT; CDR3: CSARADSQGNTEAFF
D: .; V: TRBV5-1; size: many; J: TRBJ2-3; DNA: TGCGCCAGCAGCCCATTAGGGGGAGGCACAGATACGCAGTATTTT; CDR3: CASSPLGGGTDTQYF
D: .; V: TRBV12-3/TRBV12-4; size: few; J: TRBJ2-1; DNA: TGTGCCAGCAGTTTACGCGGCCCTAATGAGCAGTTCTTC; CDR3: CASSLRGPNEQFF
D: .; V: TRBV7-9; size: .; J: TRBJ1-5; DNA: TGTGCCAGCAGCTTAGAGGGGATCCAGCCCCAGCATTTT; CDR3: CASSLEGIQPQHF
D: TRBD2; V: TRBV5-4; size: many; J: TRBJ2-5; DNA: TGTGCCAGCAGCCCAGGGACTAGCGGTTGGGAGGAGACCCAGTACTTC; CDR3: CASSPGTSGWEETQYF
D: TRBD2; V: TRBV7-9; size: many; J: TRBJ2-1; DNA: TGTGCCAGCAGCTTAAGGTCTAGCGGGGGGAATGAGCAGTTCTTC; CDR3: CASSLRSSGGNEQFF
D: TRBD1; V: TRBV6-6; size: many; J: TRBJ1-5; DNA: TGTGCCAGCAGTGGTACAGGGGTAAGCAATCAGCCCCAGCATTTT; CDR3: CASSGTGVSNQPQHF
D: .; V: TRBV28; size: .; J: TRBJ1-1; DNA: TGTGCCAGCAGCCGACCGGGACCGAACACTGAAGCTTTCTTT; CDR3: CASSRPGPNTEAFF
D: TRBD2; V: TRBV5-1; size: many; J: TRBJ2-1; DNA: TGCGCCAGCAGCACCGGACTAGCGGGGGAAGAGCAGTTCTTC; CDR3: CASSTGLAGEEQFF
D: .; V: TRBV28; size: .; J: TRBJ1-2; DNA: TGTGCCAGCAGGCCCGCTGGAGGATTCTATGGCTACACCTTC; CDR3: CASRPAGGFYGYTF
D: .; V: TRBV6-2/TRBV6-3; size: many; J: TRBJ1-5; DNA: TGTGCCAGCAGTTACTCGCTCCGGTTGAGCAATCAGCCCCAGCATTTT; CDR3: CASSYSLRLSNQPQHF
D: TRBD2; V: TRBV14; size: .; J: TRBJ2-7; DNA: TGTGCCAGCAGCCAAGTGGGGGTGGCTAGCGGGGAGGAGCAGTACTTC; CDR3: CASSQVGVASGEEQYF
D: TRBD1; V: TRBV7-8; size: many; J: TRBJ2-7; DNA: TGTGCCAGCAGCTTAGTTACCCAGGGGGCATACGAGCAGTACTTC; CDR3: CASSLVTQGAYEQYF
D: TRBD1; V: TRBV10-3; size: .; J: TRBJ2-3; DNA: TGTGCCATCAGTAGTACTCCGGGACAGGGGCCTCCAGATACGCAGTATTTT; CDR3: CAISSTPGQGPPDTQYF
D: TRBD1; V: TRBV5-1; size: many; J: TRBJ2-3; DNA: TGCGCCAGCAGCGGAACAGGGGGTAGGTCAGATACGCAGTATTTT; CDR3: CASSGTGGRSDTQYF
D: .; V: TRBV5-1; size: .; J: TRBJ2-7; DNA: TGCGCCAGCAGCTTAGCGGATACCTACGAGCAGTACTTC; CDR3: CASSLADTYEQYF
D: .; V: TRBV5-6; size: many; J: TRBJ1-2; DNA: TGTGCCAGCAGCCCTGAGGGACGGAGTAACTATGGCTACACCTTC; CDR3: CASSPEGRSNYGYTF
D: .; V: TRBV6-2/TRBV6-3; size: .; J: TRBJ2-5; DNA: TGTGCCAGCAGTTACTCAGGACTTAAGACCCAGTACTTC; CDR3: CASSYSGLKTQYF
D: TRBD2; V: TRBV11-1; size: .; J: TRBJ2-7; DNA: TGTGCCAGCCGGGAGACTAGCGGGTACGAGCAGTACTTC; CDR3: CASRETSGYEQYF
D: TRBD1; V: TRBV20-1; size: .; J: TRBJ2-1; DNA: TGCAGTGCTAACAGGGGCCTGGCCCACCAGTCTGGCAGGTTCGGGCAGTTCTTC; CDR3: CSANRGLAHQSGRFGQFF
D: .; V: TRBV7-9; size: many; J: TRBJ2-5; DNA: TGTGCCAGCAGCTTATTTACAAGGGTTCAAGAGACCCAGTACTTC; CDR3: CASSLFTRVQETQYF
D: .; V: TRBV20-1; size: .; J: TRBJ2-5; DNA: TGCAGTGCTAGTTCCGGGCTCCAAGAGACCCAGTACTTC; CDR3: CSASSGLQETQYF
D: .; V: TRBV6-1; size: few; J: TRBJ2-2; DNA: TGTGCCAGCAGTGAGGTTGGGGAGCTGTTTTTT; CDR3: CASSEVGELFF
D: .; V: TRBV20-1; size: .; J: TRBJ1-1; DNA: TGCAGTGCTAGCCACTTGCGGGGTGAAGCTTTCTTT; CDR3: CSASHLRGEAFF
D: TRBD2; V: TRBV7-6; size: many; J: TRBJ2-7; DNA: TGTGCCAGCAGCTTAGAGAGCGGGGGAGCTTACGAGCAGTACTTC; CDR3: CASSLESGGAYEQYF
D: TRBD1; V: TRBV7-2; size: many; J: TRBJ2-1; DNA: TGTGCCAGCAGCTTAGCCCCGACAGGGCTCTACAATGAGCAGTTCTTC; CDR3: CASSLAPTGLYNEQFF
D: .; V: TRBV6-2/TRBV6-3; size: few; J: TRBJ1-1; DNA: TGTGCCAGCGGCCCTTACAAAGCTTTCTTT; CDR3: CASGPYKAFF
D: TRBD1; V: TRBV7-9; size: .; J: TRBJ2-7; DNA: TGTGCCAGCAGCTTGACAGGGGGCTTGAACGAGCAGTACTTC; CDR3: CASSLTGGLNEQYF